A single sample is the source of the 8 T cell receptor beta chains below, sequenced in a study of neurological immune-mediated disorders. TCRdb passed the 5' RACE reads through MiXCR, listing each CDR3 protein once. The repertoire holds tens of thousands of distinct CDR3 sequences, with around 3.1% as singletons. Sample: PBMCs. The receptor source for this set is a middle-aged man with multiple sclerosis.

This clonotype was recorded at least ten times. The chain carries TRBV4-2 and TRBJ1-1; D remains unclear. Germline assignment: CDR1 LGHNA and CDR2 YNFKEQ. This CDR3 is built from 15 residues. V was pared by 0 bases and J by 1 base, with 9 bases between. The CDR3 coding sequence is TGTGCCAGCAGCCAAGAGGGGTCATGGAACACTGAAGCTTTCTTT. Translating it yields CASSQEGSWNTEAFF.

This clonotype appeared many times. The DNA of the CDR3 is TGTGCCAGCCCGGACAGGGGCACAGATACGCAGTATTTT. Amino acids: CASPDRGTDTQYF. The rearrangement joins TRBV21-1 to TRBJ2-3; whether TRBD1, the table's D call, matches the DNA was not checked. TRBV21-1 constitutes a pseudogene. The CDR3 has 13 amino acids.

This clonotype was detected many times. The chain links TRBV15 to TRBJ2-2, with a weak D call TRBD1 (5 bases). Looked up from germline, CDR1 is LNHNV and CDR2 is YYDKDF (reference sequence). This CDR3 has 14 residues. Trimming left V 3 bases short and J 6 bases short, with 11 bases between. CDR3 nucleotide sequence: TGTGCCACCAGCAGCAGGGTTGTCGCCGGGGAGCTGTTTTTT. Protein sequence: CATSSRVVAGELFF. Full variable domain (remainder filled in from reference TRBV15 and TRBJ2-2): DAMVIQNPRYQVTQFGKPVTLSCSQTLNHNVMYWYQQKSSQAPKLLFHYYDKDFNNEADTPDNFQSRRPNTSFCFLDIRSPGLGDTAMYLCATSSRVVAGELFFGEGSRLTVL.

This clonotype was recorded at least ten times. The V call is TRBV5-1, the J call TRBJ2-5; TRBD2 agrees at 8 bases. The CDR3 consists of 14 residues. The trim removed 0 bases at V and 10 bases at J, leaving 8 bases unmatched. Germline V gene data show CDR1 as SGHRS and CDR2 as YFSETQ. In DNA, the CDR3 is TGCGCCAGCAGCTTGGAAGCGGGGGAAGAAAGCCAGTACTTC. Residues: CASSLEAGEESQYF.

This clonotype was seen ten or more times. The chain uses TRBV7-8 and TRBJ2-2; possibly TRBD1 for D (5 bases). The CDR3 consists of 13 residues. From germline, CDR1 is SGHVS and CDR2 FQNEAQ. The V end was cut by 4 bases, the J end by 5 bases, with 8 bases between. CDR3 DNA sequence: TGTGCCAGCAGCTCGTCAGGGACCGGGGAGCTGTTTTTT. Translated, it gives CASSSSGTGELFF.

This clonotype appeared many times. In nucleotides, the CDR3 is TGCAGTGCTGAAGACAGGCTCTCTGGAAACACCATATATTTT. Encoded protein: CSAEDRLSGNTIYF. This rearrangement joins TRBV20-1 to TRBJ1-3; a weak D match, TRBD1 (6 bases). Germline V gene data show CDR1 as DFQATT and CDR2 as SNEGSKA (reference sequence). The CDR3 is 14 amino acids. Trimming shortened V by 5 bases and J by 0 bases, and 11 bases separated the two germline ends.

This clonotype was counted ten times or more. The rearrangement links TRBV27 to TRBJ1-1; weak D call: TRBD1 (6 bases). The CDR3 runs 13 residues. The germline V gene encodes CDR1 MNHEY and CDR2 SMNVEV (reference sequence). Trimming took off 8 bases at V and 5 bases at J, with 15 bases between the two ends. CDR3 DNA sequence: TGTGCCAGCGGGAGGGGGGAGGGTACTGAAGCTTTCTTT. It encodes CASGRGEGTEAFF.

This clonotype was seen many times. The chain combines TRBV5-1 with TRBJ2-1; 15 bases are shared with TRBD2. V shed 4 bases, J shed 0 bases, and the junction held 5 bases outside the gene matches. The CDR3 has 18 amino acids. Per germline, CDR1 SGHRS and CDR2 YFSETQ. The chain's CDR3 is CASSAGLAGGFSYNEQFF. CDR3 DNA: TGCGCCAGCAGCGCGGGACTAGCGGGAGGATTCTCCTACAATGAGCAGTTCTTC. Full variable domain (outside the CDR3, taken from reference TRBV5-1 and TRBJ2-1): KAGVTQTPRYLIKTRGQQVTLSCSPISGHRSVSWYQQTPGQGLQFLFEYFSETQRNKGNFPGRFSGRQFSNSRSEMNVSTLELGDSALYLCASSAGLAGGFSYNEQFFGPGTRLTVL.